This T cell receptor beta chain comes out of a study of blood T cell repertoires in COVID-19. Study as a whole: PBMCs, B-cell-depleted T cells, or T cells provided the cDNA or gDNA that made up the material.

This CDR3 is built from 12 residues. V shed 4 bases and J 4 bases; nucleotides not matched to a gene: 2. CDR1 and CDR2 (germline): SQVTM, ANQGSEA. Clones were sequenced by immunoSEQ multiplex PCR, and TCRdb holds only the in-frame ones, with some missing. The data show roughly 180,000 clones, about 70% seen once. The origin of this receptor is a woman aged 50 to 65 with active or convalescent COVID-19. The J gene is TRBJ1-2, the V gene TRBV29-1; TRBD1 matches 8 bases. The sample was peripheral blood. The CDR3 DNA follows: TGCAGCGTTGGCGACAGGGGCTATGGCTACACCTTC. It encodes CSVGDRGYGYTF.